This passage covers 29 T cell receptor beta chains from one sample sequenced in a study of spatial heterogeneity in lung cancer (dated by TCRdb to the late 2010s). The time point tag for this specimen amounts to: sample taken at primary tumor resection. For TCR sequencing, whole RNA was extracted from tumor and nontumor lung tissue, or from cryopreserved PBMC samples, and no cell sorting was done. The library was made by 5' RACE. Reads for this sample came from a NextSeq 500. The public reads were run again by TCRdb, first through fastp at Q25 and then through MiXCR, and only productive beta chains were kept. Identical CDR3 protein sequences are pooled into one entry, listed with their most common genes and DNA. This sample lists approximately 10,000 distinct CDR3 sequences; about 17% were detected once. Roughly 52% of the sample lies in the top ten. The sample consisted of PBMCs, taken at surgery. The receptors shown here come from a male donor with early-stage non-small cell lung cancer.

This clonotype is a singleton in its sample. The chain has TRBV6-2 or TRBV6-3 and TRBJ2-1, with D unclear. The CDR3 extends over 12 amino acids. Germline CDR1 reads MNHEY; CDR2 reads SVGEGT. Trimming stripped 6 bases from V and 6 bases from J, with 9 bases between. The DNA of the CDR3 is TGTGCCAGCAGCCACCTAGGCAATGAGCAGTTCTTC. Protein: CASSHLGNEQFF.

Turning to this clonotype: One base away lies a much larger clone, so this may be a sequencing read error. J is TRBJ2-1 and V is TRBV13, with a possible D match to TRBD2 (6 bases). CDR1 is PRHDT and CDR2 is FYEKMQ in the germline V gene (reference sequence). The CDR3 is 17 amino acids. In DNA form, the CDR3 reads TGTGCCAGCAGCTTCGAACGCCGGGACTGGACCTACTATGAGCAGTTCTTC. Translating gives CASSFERRDWTYYEQFF.

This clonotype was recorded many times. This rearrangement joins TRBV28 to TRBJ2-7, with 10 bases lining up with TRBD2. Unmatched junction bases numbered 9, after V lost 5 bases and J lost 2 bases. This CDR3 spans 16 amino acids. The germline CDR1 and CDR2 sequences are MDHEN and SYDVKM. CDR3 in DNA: TGTGCCAGCAGTCCCTCAGGGAGCGGGAGGGCCTACGAGCAGTACTTC. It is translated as CASSPSGSGRAYEQYF. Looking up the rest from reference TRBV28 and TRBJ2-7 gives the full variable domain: DVKVTQSSRYLVKRTGEKVFLECVQDMDHENMFWYRQDPGLGLRLIYFSYDVKMKEKGDIPEGYSVSREKKERFSLILESASTNQTSMYLCASSPSGSGRAYEQYFGPGTRLTVT.

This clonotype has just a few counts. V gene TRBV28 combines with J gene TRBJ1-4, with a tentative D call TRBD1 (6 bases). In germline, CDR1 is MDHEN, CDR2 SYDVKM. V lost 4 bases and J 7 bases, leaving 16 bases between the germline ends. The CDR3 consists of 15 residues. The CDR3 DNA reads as TGTGCCAGCAGTTCCCCCCAGGGAGGGGGTGAAAAACTGTTTTTT. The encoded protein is CASSSPQGGGEKLFF. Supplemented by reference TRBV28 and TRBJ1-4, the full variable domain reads DVKVTQSSRYLVKRTGEKVFLECVQDMDHENMFWYRQDPGLGLRLIYFSYDVKMKEKGDIPEGYSVSREKKERFSLILESASTNQTSMYLCASSSPQGGGEKLFFGSGTQLSVL.

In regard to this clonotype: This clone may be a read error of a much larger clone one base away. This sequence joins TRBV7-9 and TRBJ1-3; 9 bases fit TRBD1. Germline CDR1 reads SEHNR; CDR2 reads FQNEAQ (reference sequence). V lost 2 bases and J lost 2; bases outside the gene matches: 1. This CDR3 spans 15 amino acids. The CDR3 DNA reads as TGTGCCAGCAGCTTAACAGGGGGCCCTGGAAACACCATATATTTT. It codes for CASSLTGGPGNTIYF.

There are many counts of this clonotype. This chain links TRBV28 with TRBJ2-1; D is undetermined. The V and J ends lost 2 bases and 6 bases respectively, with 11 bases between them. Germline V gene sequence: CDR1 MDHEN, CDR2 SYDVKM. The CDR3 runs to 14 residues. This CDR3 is CASSLILVPNEQFF. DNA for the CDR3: TGTGCCAGCAGTTTAATATTGGTACCCAATGAGCAGTTCTTC.

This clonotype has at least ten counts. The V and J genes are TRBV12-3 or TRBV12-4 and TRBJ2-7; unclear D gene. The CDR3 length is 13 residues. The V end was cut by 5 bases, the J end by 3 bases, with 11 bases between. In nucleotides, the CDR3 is TGTGCCAGCAGTCTATCCACCAGCTACGAGCAGTACTTC. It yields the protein CASSLSTSYEQYF.

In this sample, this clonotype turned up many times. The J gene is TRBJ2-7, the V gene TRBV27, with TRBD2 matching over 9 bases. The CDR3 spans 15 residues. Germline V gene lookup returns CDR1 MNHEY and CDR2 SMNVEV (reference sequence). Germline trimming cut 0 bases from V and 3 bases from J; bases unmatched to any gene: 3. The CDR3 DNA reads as TGTGCCAGCAGTTTATCTAGCGGGGGATACTACGAGCAGTACTTC. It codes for CASSLSSGGYYEQYF.

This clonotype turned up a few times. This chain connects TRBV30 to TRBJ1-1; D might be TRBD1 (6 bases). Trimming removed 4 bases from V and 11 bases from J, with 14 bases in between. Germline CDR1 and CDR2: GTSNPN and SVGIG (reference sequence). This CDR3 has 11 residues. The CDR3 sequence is CAWKNRVEAFF. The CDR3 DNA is TGTGCCTGGAAAAACAGGGTTGAGGCTTTCTTT.

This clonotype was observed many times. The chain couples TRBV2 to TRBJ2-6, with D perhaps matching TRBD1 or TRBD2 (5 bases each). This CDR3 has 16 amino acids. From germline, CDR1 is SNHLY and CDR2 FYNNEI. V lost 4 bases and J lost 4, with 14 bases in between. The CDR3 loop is CASSGAGTKGANVLTF. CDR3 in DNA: TGTGCCAGCAGTGGGGCAGGGACGAAAGGGGCCAACGTCCTGACTTTC.

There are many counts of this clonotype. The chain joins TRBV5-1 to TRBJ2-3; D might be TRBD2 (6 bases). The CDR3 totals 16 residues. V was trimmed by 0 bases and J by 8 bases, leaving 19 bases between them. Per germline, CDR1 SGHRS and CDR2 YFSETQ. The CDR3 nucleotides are TGCGCCAGCAGCTTGGAGGCGGGACGCCTGTCAAGTACGCAGTATTTT. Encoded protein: CASSLEAGRLSSTQYF.

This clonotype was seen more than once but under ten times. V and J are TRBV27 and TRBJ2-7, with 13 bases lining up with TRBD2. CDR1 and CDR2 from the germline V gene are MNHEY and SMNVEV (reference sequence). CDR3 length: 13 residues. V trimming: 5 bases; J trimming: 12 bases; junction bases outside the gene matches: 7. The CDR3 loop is CASSLLAGGPMYF. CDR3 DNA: TGTGCCAGCAGTCTACTAGCGGGAGGGCCGATGTACTTC.

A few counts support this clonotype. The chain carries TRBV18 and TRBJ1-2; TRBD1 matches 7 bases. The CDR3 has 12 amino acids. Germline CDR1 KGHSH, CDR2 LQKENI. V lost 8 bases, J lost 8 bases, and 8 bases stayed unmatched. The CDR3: CASAGQVEGYTF. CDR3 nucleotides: TGTGCCAGCGCTGGACAGGTTGAAGGCTACACCTTC.

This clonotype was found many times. The CDR3 loop reads CASSFLPLNTGELFF. The CDR3 DNA follows: TGTGCCAGCAGTTTTCTACCACTTAACACCGGGGAGCTGTTTTTT. The chain couples TRBV7-2 to TRBJ2-2; the D is unclear. V lost 6 bases and J lost 2, with 13 bases in between. From germline, CDR1 is SGHTA and CDR2 FQGNSA. The CDR3 has 15 residues.

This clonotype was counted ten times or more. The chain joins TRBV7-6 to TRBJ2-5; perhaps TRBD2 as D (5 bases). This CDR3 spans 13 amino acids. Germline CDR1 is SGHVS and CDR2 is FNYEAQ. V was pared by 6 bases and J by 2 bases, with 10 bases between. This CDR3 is CASSRGRQETQYF. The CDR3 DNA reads TGTGCCAGCAGTCGAGGGCGTCAAGAGACCCAGTACTTC.

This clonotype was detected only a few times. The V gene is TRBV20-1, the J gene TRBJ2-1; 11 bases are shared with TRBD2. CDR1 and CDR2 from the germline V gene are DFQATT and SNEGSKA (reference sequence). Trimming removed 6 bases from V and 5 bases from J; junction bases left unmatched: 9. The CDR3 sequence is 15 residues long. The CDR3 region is CSANTGLADHNEQFF. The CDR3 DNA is TGCAGTGCCAATACGGGACTAGCGGATCACAATGAGCAGTTCTTC.

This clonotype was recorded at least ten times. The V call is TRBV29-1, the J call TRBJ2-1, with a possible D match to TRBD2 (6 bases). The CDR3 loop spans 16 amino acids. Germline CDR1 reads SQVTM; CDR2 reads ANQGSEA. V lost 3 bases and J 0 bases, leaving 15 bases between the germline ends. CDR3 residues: CSVEGRGSYSYNEQFF. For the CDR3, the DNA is TGCAGCGTTGAGGGACGGGGGTCCTACTCCTACAATGAGCAGTTCTTC.

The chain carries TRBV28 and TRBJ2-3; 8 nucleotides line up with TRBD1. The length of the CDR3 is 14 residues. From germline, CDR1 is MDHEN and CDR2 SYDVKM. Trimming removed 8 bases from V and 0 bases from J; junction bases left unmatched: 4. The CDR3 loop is CASGGQASTDTQYF. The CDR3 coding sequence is TGTGCCAGCGGGGGACAGGCTAGCACAGATACGCAGTATTTT. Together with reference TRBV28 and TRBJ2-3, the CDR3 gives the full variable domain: DVKVTQSSRYLVKRTGEKVFLECVQDMDHENMFWYRQDPGLGLRLIYFSYDVKMKEKGDIPEGYSVSREKKERFSLILESASTNQTSMYLCASGGQASTDTQYFGPGTRLTVL.

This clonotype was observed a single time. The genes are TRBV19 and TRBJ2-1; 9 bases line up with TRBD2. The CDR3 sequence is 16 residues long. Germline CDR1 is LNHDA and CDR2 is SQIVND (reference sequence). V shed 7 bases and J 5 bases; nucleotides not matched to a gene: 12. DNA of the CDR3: TGTGCCAGTACCACCCCCCGGGCTAGCGGGAACAATGAGCAGTTCTTC. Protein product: CASTTPRASGNNEQFF.

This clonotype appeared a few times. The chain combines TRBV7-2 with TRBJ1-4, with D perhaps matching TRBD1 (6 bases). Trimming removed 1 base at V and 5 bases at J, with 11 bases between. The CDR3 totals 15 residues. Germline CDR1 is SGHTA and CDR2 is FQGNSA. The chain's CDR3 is CASSLVWGANEKLFF. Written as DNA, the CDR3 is TGTGCCAGCAGCTTAGTGTGGGGGGCCAATGAAAAACTGTTTTTT. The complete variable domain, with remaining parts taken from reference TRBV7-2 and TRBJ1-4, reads GAGVSQSPSNKVTEKGKDVELRCDPISGHTALYWYRQSLGQGLEFLIYFQGNSAPDKSGLPSDRFSAERTGGSVSTLTIQRTQQEDSAVYLCASSLVWGANEKLFFGSGTQLSVL.

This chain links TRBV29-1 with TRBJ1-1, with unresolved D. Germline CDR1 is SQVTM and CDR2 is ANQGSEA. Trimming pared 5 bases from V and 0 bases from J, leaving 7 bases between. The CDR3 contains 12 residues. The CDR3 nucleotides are TGCAGCGTTACTTACATGAACACTGAAGCTTTCTTT. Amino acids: CSVTYMNTEAFF. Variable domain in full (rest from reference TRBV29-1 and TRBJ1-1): SAVISQKPSRDICQRGTSLTIQCQVDSQVTMMFWYRQQPGQSLTLIATANQGSEATYESGFVIDKFPISRPNLTFSTLTVSNMSPEDSSIYLCSVTYMNTEAFFGQGTRLTVV.

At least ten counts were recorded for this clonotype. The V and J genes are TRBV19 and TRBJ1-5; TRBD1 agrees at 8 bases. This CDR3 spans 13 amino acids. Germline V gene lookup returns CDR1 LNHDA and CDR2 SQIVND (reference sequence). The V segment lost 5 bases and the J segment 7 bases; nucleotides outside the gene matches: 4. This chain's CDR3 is CASSQGALQPQHF. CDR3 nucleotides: TGTGCCAGTAGTCAGGGGGCTTTGCAGCCCCAGCATTTT.

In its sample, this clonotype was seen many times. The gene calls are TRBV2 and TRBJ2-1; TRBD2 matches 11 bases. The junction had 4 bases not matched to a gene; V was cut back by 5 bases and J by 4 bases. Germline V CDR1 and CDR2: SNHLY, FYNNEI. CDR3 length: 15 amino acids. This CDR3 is CASSPSSGGYNEQFF. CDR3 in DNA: TGTGCCAGCAGTCCCTCTAGCGGGGGGTACAATGAGCAGTTCTTC. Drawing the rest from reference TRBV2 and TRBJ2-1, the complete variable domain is EPEVTQTPSHQVTQMGQEVILRCVPISNHLYFYWYRQILGQKVEFLVSFYNNEISEKSEIFDDQFSVERPDGSNFTLKIRSTKLEDSAMYFCASSPSSGGYNEQFFGPGTRLTVL.

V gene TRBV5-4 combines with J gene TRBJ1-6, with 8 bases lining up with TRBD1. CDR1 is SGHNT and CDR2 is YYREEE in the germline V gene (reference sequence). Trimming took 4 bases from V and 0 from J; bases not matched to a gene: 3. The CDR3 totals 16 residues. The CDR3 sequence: CASSRDRSSYNSPLHF. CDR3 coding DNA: TGTGCCAGCAGCAGGGACAGGAGCTCCTATAATTCACCCCTCCACTTT.

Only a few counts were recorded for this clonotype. In DNA form, the CDR3 reads TGCAGCGTTTTACAGGGGAATGCCTACAATGAGCAGTTCTTC. It yields the protein CSVLQGNAYNEQFF. The chain uses TRBV29-1 and TRBJ2-1; 7 bases agree with TRBD1. V gave up 5 bases and J gave up 2 bases; unmatched junction bases: 6. CDR3 length: 14 residues. Germline lookup yields CDR1 SQVTM and CDR2 ANQGSEA.

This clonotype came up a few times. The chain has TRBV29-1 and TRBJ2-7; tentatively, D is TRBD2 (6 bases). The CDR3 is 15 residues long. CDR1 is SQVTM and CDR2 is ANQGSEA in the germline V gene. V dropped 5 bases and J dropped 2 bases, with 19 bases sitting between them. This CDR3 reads CSVLGESGRPYEQYF. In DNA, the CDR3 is TGCAGCGTTTTGGGGGAGAGCGGGCGACCCTACGAGCAGTACTTC.

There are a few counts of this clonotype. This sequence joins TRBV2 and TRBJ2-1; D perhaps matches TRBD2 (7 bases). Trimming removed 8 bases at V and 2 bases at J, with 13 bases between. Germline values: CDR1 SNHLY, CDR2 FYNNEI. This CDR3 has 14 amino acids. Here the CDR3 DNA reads TGTGCCAGCCGCCCGGGGGGCGCCTACAATGAGCAGTTCTTC. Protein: CASRPGGAYNEQFF.

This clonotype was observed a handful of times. As DNA, the CDR3 is TGTGCCAGCAGCCCGACGTCCCTCACAGGGACAAACCAAGAGACCCAGTACTTC. Its translation is CASSPTSLTGTNQETQYF. This chain uses TRBV3-1 with TRBJ2-5, with D perhaps matching TRBD1 (6 bases). The ends were cut back, 4 bases at V and 0 bases at J, with 21 bases in the middle. This CDR3 is 18 amino acids long. CDR1 and CDR2 from the germline V gene are LGHDT and YNNKEL (reference sequence).

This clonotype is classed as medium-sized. As DNA, the CDR3 is TGTGCCAGCAGCCCCACCGGGACAGCCTTTGAGCAGTTCTTC. Its protein is CASSPTGTAFEQFF. V and J are TRBV11-2 and TRBJ2-1; 7 bases are a match to TRBD1. CDR3 length: 14 amino acids. The ends lost 5 bases at V and 9 bases at J; junction bases unmatched: 10. Germline assignment: CDR1 SGHAT and CDR2 FQNNGV.